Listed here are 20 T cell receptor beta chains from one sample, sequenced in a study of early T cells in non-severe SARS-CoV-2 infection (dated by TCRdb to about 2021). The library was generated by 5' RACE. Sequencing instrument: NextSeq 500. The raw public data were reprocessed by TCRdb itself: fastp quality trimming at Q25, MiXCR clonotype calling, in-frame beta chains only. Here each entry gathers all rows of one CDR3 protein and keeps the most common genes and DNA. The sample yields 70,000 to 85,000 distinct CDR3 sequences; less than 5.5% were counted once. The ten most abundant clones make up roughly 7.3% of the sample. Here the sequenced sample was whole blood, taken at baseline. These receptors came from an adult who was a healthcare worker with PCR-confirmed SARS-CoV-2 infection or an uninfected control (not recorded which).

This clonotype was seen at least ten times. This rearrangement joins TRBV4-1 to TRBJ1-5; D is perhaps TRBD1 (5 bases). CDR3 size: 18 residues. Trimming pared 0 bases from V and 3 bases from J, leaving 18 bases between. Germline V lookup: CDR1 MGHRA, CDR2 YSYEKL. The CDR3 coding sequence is TGCGCCAGCAGCCAAGATAGGGACGCGGCCAAAATCAATCAGCCCCAGCATTTT. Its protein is CASSQDRDAAKINQPQHF.

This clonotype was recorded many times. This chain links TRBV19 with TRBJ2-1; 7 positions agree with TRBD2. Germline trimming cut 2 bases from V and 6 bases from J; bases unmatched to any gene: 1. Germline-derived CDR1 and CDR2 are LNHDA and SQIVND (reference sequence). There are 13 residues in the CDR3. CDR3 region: CASSIKRGNEQFF. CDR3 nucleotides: TGTGCCAGTAGTATAAAGCGGGGCAATGAGCAGTTCTTC.

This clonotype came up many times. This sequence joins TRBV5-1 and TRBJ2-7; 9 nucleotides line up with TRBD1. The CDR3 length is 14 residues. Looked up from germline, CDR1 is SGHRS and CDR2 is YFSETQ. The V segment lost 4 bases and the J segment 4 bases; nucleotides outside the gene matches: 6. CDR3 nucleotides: TGCGCCAGCAGCGCGGGGACAGGGAGGTACGAGCAGTACTTC. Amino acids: CASSAGTGRYEQYF.

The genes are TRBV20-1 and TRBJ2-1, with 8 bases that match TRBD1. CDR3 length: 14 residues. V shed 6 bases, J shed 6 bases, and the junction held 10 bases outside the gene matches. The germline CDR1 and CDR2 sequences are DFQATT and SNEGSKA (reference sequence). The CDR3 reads CSAARQGAVNEQFF. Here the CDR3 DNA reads TGCAGTGCGGCGCGGCAGGGGGCGGTCAATGAGCAGTTCTTC.

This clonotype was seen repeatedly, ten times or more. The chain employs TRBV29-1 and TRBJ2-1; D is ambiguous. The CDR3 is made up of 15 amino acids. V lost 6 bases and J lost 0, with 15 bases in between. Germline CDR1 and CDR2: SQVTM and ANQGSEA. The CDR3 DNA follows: TGCAGCGTGGTCTCCTTAGTTAGCTCCTACAATGAGCAGTTCTTC. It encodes CSVVSLVSSYNEQFF.

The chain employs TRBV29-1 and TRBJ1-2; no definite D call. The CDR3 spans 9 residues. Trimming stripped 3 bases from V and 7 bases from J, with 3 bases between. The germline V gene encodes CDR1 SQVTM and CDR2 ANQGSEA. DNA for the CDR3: TGCAGCGTTGATAGTGGCTACACCTTC. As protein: CSVDSGYTF. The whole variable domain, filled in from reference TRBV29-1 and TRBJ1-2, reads SAVISQKPSRDICQRGTSLTIQCQVDSQVTMMFWYRQQPGQSLTLIATANQGSEATYESGFVIDKFPISRPNLTFSTLTVSNMSPEDSSIYLCSVDSGYTFGSGTRLTVV.

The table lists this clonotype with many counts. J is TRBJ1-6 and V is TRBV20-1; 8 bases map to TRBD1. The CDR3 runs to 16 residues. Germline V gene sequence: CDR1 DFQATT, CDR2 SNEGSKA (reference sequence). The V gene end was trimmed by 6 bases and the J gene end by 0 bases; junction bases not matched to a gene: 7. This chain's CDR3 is CSAPDRASSYNSPLHF. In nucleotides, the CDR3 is TGCAGTGCGCCGGACAGGGCGAGCTCCTATAATTCACCCCTCCACTTT.

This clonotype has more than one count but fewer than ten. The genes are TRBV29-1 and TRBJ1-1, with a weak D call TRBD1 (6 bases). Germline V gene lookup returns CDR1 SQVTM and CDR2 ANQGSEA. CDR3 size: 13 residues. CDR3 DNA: TGCACGGCGAGTCGGACAGCGAACACTGAAGCTTTCTTT. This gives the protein CTASRTANTEAFF.

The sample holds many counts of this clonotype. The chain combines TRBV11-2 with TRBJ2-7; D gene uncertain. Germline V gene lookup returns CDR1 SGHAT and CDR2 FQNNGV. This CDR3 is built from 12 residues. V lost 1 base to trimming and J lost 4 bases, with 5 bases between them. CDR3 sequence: CASSLVRYEQYF. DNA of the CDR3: TGTGCCAGCAGCTTAGTTAGGTACGAGCAGTACTTC.

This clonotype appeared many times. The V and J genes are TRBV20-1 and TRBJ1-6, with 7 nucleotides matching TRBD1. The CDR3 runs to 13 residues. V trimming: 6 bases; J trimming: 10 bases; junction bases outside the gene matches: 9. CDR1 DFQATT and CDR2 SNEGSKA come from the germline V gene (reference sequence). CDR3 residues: CSASGTELSPLHF. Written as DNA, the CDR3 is TGCAGTGCGTCCGGGACAGAGCTATCACCCCTCCACTTT.

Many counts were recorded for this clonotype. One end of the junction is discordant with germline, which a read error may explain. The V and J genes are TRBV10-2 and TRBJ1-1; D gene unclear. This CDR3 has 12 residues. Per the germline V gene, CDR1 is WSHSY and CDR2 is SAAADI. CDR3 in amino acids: CASSDVTTEAFF. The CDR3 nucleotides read TGCGCCAGCAGTGACGTAACCACTGAAGCTTTTTTT.

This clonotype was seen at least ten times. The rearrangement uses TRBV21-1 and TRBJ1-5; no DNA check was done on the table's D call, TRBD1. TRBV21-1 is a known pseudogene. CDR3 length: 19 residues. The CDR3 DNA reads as TGTGCCAGCAGCAAATTGTGGGTAGACAGGGAGGGGCGCAATCAGCCCCAGCATTTT. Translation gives CASSKLWVDREGRNQPQHF.

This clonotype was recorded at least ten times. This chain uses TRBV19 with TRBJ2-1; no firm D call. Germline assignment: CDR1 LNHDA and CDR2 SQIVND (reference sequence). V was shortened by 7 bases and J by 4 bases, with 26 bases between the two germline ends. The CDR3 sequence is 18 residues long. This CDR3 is CASTATRRWPAQYNEQFF. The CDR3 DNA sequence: TGTGCCAGTACGGCGACCCGCAGATGGCCCGCCCAATACAATGAGCAGTTCTTC.

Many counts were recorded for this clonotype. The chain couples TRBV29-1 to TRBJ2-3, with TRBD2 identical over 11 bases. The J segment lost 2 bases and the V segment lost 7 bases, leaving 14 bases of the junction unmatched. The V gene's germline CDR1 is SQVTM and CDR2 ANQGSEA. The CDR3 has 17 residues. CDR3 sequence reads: CSASSGRVGVYTDTQYF. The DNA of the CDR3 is TGCAGCGCAAGTAGCGGGAGGGTTGGGGTCTACACAGATACGCAGTATTTT.

The CDR3 region has the DNA TGTGCCAGCAGTTACCGCGGGGCTGTTTACAATGAGCAGTTCTTC. Translating gives CASSYRGAVYNEQFF. This chain connects TRBV6-6 to TRBJ2-1, with TRBD2 as a possible D gene (6 bases). Trimming pared 2 bases from V and 4 bases from J, leaving 12 bases between. Germline loops: CDR1 MNHNY, CDR2 SVGAGI (reference sequence). CDR3 length: 15 residues.

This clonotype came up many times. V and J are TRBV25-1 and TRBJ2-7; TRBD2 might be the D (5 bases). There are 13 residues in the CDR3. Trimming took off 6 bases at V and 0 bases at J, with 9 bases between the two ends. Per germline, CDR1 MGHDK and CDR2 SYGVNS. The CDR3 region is CASSIAFSYEQYF. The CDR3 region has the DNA TGTGCCAGCAGCATAGCGTTCTCCTACGAGCAGTACTTC.

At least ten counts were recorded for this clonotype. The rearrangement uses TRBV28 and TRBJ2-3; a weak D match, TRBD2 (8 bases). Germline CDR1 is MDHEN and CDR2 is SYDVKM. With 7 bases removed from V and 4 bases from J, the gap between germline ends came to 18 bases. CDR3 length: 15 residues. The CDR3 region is CASTTGLGGPDTQYF. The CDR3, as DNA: TGTGCCAGCACAACGGGACTAGGGGGCCCAGATACGCAGTATTTT.

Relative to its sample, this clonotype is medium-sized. This CDR3 reads CASSYSGSVGTEAFF. DNA of the CDR3: TGTGCCAGCAGTTACTCCGGCTCAGTTGGGACTGAAGCTTTCTTT. The genes are TRBV6-5 and TRBJ1-1; unclear D gene. Per the germline V gene, CDR1 is MNHEY and CDR2 is SVGAGI. The CDR3 spans 15 residues. V was shortened by 0 bases and J by 5 bases, with 13 bases between the two germline ends.

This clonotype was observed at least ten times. This chain's CDR3 is CSALGASGSNEQFF. Written as DNA, the CDR3 is TGCAGCGCCCTGGGGGCTAGCGGATCCAATGAGCAGTTCTTC. The chain links TRBV29-1 to TRBJ2-1; a possible D gene is TRBD2 (7 bases). The CDR3 extends over 14 amino acids. Germline assignment: CDR1 SQVTM and CDR2 ANQGSEA. V shed 7 bases and J shed 6 bases, with 19 bases lying between them.

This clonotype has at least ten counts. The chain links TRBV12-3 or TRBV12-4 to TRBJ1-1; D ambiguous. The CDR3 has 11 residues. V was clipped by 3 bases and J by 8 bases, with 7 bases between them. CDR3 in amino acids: CASSFGREAFF. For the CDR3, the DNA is TGTGCCAGCAGTTTCGGCAGGGAAGCTTTCTTT.